This T cell receptor (beta chain) was captured in a study of shared clonotypes between healthy human individuals. Study details: Three CD4 naive, three CD4 memory, two CD8 naive and one CD8 memory plate were used per donor. Study-level findings and limits: The naive CD4 repertoires of a few donors were compared, and roughly 5% of clonotypes were shared.

The CDR3 extends over 14 amino acids. Trimming removed 4 bases from V and 1 base from J, with 10 bases in between. Germline V gene data show CDR1 as KGHSH and CDR2 as LQKENI. This clone was counted between two and nine times. Its antigen is unknown. Naive CD45RA+ and memory CD45RA-negative subsets were split from CD4+ cells. Per the authors' pipeline: Filtering of immunoSEQ junctional sequences could not match full-length read filtering. TCRdb's copy holds only in-frame clones and misses some; the assay was immunoSEQ multiplex PCR. V, J and clone size are taken as reported in that table, and D and trimming were inferred from the DNA itself. The table records 780,000 or so clones, 55% to 75% of them present only once.

The sequence came from a woman aged 25 to 39 in good health. The sequenced sample was memory CD4+ T cells sorted from blood. As for subset: CD45RA-negative fraction. The J gene is TRBJ2-5, the V gene TRBV18; TRBD2 might be the D (6 bases). The CDR3: CASSRWGLQETQYF. CDR3 nucleotides: TGTGCCAGCTCACGGTGGGGACTCCAAGAGACCCAGTACTTC.